A single sample is the source of the 11 T cell receptor beta chains below, sequenced in a study of long-term antiretroviral therapy in people with HIV. Samples were assayed with immunoSEQ v3.0 at survey level. Sequencing was performed with immunoSEQ multiplex PCR; in TCRdb, only in-frame clones are kept and a portion is missing. The table has roughly 30,000 clones, 90% to 95% seen once. The specimen comprised unsorted PBMCs, sampled roughly 6.2 years after starting antiretroviral therapy. The receptors here all came from a young man with HIV.

J is TRBJ2-3 and V is TRBV19, with 9 bases fitting TRBD2. Germline CDR1 LNHDA, CDR2 SQIVND (reference sequence). The CDR3 loop spans 16 amino acids. V lost 4 bases and J lost 5; bases outside the gene matches: 10. The CDR3 sequence: CASSSIGTSPEDTQYF. CDR3 nucleotide sequence: TGTGCCAGTAGTAGCATCGGGACTAGCCCGGAAGATACGCAGTATTTT. Combining the CDR3 with reference TRBV19 and TRBJ2-3 gives the whole variable domain DGGITQSPKYLFRKEGQNVTLSCEQNLNHDAMYWYRQDPGQGLRLIYYSQIVNDFQKGDIAEGYSVSREKKESFPLTVTSAQKNPTAFYLCASSSIGTSPEDTQYFGPGTRLTVL.

The chain couples TRBV15 to TRBJ2-1; D gene uncertain. The V end was cut by 5 bases, the J end by 0 bases, with 11 bases between. The CDR3 has 15 residues. Per germline, CDR1 LNHNV and CDR2 YYDKDF (reference sequence). CDR3 amino acids: CATSAESFSYNEQFF. In DNA, the CDR3 is TGTGCCACCAGCGCAGAAAGCTTCTCCTACAATGAGCAGTTCTTC.

The chain couples TRBV10-3 to TRBJ1-1; D call uncertain. Germline V CDR1 and CDR2: ENHRY, SYGVKD. CDR3 length: 11 amino acids. The V gene lost 2 bases and the J gene lost 9 bases, with 7 bases spanning the gap. The CDR3 nucleotides are TGTGCCATCAGTGAGACAGCCCAAGCTTTCTTT. Translating gives CAISETAQAFF.

The chain employs TRBV29-1 and TRBJ2-5; D is perhaps TRBD2 (6 bases). V lost 4 bases and J 3 bases, leaving 24 bases between the germline ends. The CDR3 spans 17 residues. Germline V gene sequence: CDR1 SQVTM, CDR2 ANQGSEA. Written as DNA, the CDR3 is TGCAGCGTTGCTTACCAGGTAGGAGGGCCAAGGAAAGAGACCCAGTACTTC. This codes for CSVAYQVGGPRKETQYF.

The V and J genes are TRBV28 and TRBJ2-2; 14 nucleotides agree with TRBD2. The CDR3 is 17 amino acids. The junction had 3 bases not matched to a gene; V was cut back by 2 bases and J by 4 bases. Germline V gene data show CDR1 as MDHEN and CDR2 as SYDVKM. CDR3 sequence reads: CASSLAGLAGVTGELFF. The CDR3 region has the DNA TGTGCCAGCAGTTTAGCGGGACTAGCGGGAGTCACCGGGGAGCTGTTTTTT.

This rearrangement joins TRBV13 to TRBJ1-1; a possible D gene is TRBD1 (6 bases). The V and J ends lost 4 bases and 4 bases respectively, with 19 bases between them. CDR3 size: 16 residues. Germline CDR1 is PRHDT and CDR2 is FYEKMQ (reference sequence). CDR3 sequence: CASSSRRGGAGTEAFF. As DNA, the CDR3 is TGTGCCAGCAGCTCCAGGCGTGGGGGCGCAGGCACTGAAGCTTTCTTT.

V gene TRBV27 combines with J gene TRBJ1-2; D may be TRBD1 (6 bases). V lost 4 bases and J 5 bases, leaving 20 bases between the germline ends. Germline V gene lookup returns CDR1 MNHEY and CDR2 SMNVEV (reference sequence). There are 16 residues in the CDR3. CDR3 amino acids: CASSSNTGMDRYGYTF. CDR3 nucleotides: TGTGCCAGCAGTTCGAATACAGGGATGGATCGGTATGGCTACACCTTC.

The V and J genes are TRBV7-2 and TRBJ2-5; no definite D call. Germline lookup yields CDR1 SGHTA and CDR2 FQGNSA. This CDR3 is 15 amino acids long. Trimming took off 5 bases at V and 4 bases at J, with 17 bases between the two ends. The CDR3 DNA sequence: TGTGCCAGCAGCCCCAAGGCTTTAAACTTAGAGACCCAGTACTTC. Amino acid sequence: CASSPKALNLETQYF.

Only one count was recorded for this clone. The chain couples TRBV18 to TRBJ2-7; TRBD1 agrees at 7 bases. Germline V gives CDR1 KGHSH, CDR2 LQKENI. The CDR3 has 18 amino acids. J lost 3 bases, V lost 3 bases, and 17 bases had no gene match. The CDR3 nucleotides are TGTGCCAGCTCACCTAGCCGTTATATCCGGGACAGCTACTACGAGCAGTACTTC. Translating gives CASSPSRYIRDSYYEQYF.

V gene TRBV29-1 combines with J gene TRBJ2-7, with 9 nucleotides matching TRBD1. There are 13 residues in the CDR3. J gave up 2 bases and V 7 bases, and 6 bases lay outside the gene matches. CDR1 is SQVTM and CDR2 is ANQGSEA in the germline V gene. CDR3 sequence (DNA): TGCAGCGCCGGAGGACAGGGGCCCTACGAGCAGTACTTC. Translated: CSAGGQGPYEQYF.

Only one count was recorded for this clone. The rearrangement links TRBV2 to TRBJ2-7; 9 bases line up with TRBD1. Germline CDR1 SNHLY, CDR2 FYNNEI. The CDR3 consists of 15 residues. The J segment lost 2 bases and the V segment lost 0 bases, leaving 2 bases of the junction unmatched. The CDR3 reads CASSEAGQGTYEQYF. For the CDR3, the DNA is TGTGCCAGCAGTGAAGCGGGACAGGGAACCTACGAGCAGTACTTC.